The entry below gives a single T cell receptor (beta chain) sequence along with its context. Its antigen is as yet unknown. The data belong to a study of cytomegalovirus exposure and HLA in healthy donors. Overall study: The early release's HLA-typed donors yielded roughly 85 million unique TCRs.

Study-level findings and limits: A later analysis associated some 16,000 TCR beta sequences with HLA alleles at a 0.05 false discovery rate. Follow-up analysis seemed to connect common viral pathogens with several of the most significant clusters identified.

Donors were nominally healthy when sampled, though unrecorded immune exposures were likely. Primers for the PCR totalled 60 Vbeta and 13 Jbeta. Profiling relied on immunoSEQ multiplex PCR, and the TCRdb table lists in-frame clones only, not all of them. Among approximately 150,000 clones, over 75% were seen once, and the ten largest hold approximately 1.8%. V was shortened by 1 base and J by 5 bases, with 12 bases between the two germline ends. Germline CDR1 reads SGHRS; CDR2 reads YFSETQ. This CDR3 contains 14 residues. The chain uses TRBV5-1 and TRBJ1-1; possible D gene TRBD1, 6 bases. The sample comprised PBMCs. The TCR sequence derives from a human donor in good health. The CDR3 is CASSLSPGDTEAFF. DNA for the CDR3: TGCGCCAGCAGCTTGTCTCCAGGGGATACTGAAGCTTTCTTT.